This T cell receptor (beta chain) is drawn from a study of OX40 agonist ivuxolimab in advanced cancers. In the study overall: Ivuxolimab was a fully human IgG2 agonistic monoclonal antibody targeting the costimulatory receptor OX40 (CD134). The monotherapy dose-escalation portion (N ≈ 55 patients) of the phase I ivuxolimab trial is reported in the paper. Partial responses were achieved by three dose-escalation patients, of whom one had hepatocellular carcinoma and two had cutaneous melanoma. The dose-escalation cohort was 82.7% male with a mean age of 60 years, ranging from roughly 20 to 80. Intravenous ivuxolimab was administered to patients every 2 weeks at six dose levels: 0.01, 0.1, 0.3, 1.5, 3 and 10 mg/kg. Of the roughly 51 patients in dose escalation, about 20 had hepatocellular carcinoma, around 15 had melanoma, 9 had renal cell carcinoma and 9 had head and neck cancer. The point of sequencing TCRbeta in the periphery was to test whether ivuxolimab changed TCR sequence diversity and drove clonal T-cell expansion. Prior anti-PD-1, anti-PD-L1 or anti-CTLA-4 therapy was permitted, and approximately 42% of dose-escalation patients had received checkpoint inhibitors. Findings and caveats that apply to the study as a whole: The antigen specificity of the peripheral T cells that underwent clonal expansion was not determined. At doses of 0.1 to 3.0 mg/kg, clonal expansion of both CD4+ and CD8+ T cells in blood was seen between baseline and week 6. Low levels of normalized T-cell clonal expansion were also seen in some patients who did not respond. In the 0.1-3.0 mg/kg groups, partial responders were among the patients with the lowest normalized peripheral clonal expansion, particularly in CD8+ T cells. After ivuxolimab, expanded clones were on average more numerous among CD8+ T cells than among CD4+ T cells.

A distance of 11 bases separates the germline ends of V and J, which lose 4 bases and 1 base respectively. Inclusive of the bounding cysteine and phenylalanine, the CDR3 is 14 residues long. The entry retains the CDR3 DNA only, 42 bases that are in frame from base 1. Taken from the germline V gene, the CDR1 and CDR2 loops are SGHRS and YFSETQ. Concerning this clone: The antigen this receptor binds is unknown. No base quality information exists; no much larger clone differs at one position.

To sequence the TCRbeta CDR3 region, genomic DNA was isolated from the sorted cells. TCRbeta CDR3 regions were sequenced using the immunoSEQ Assay. As stored in TCRdb, this immuneACCESS dataset retains in-frame rearrangements with V and J assigned. A fraction of the clones does not appear; measured against another copy, unresolved V genes explain less than half of the discrepancy, and the remainder lacks a known reason. The sample includes 75,000 to 95,000 clones, with more than 70% observed a single time. The ten largest clones take up 10% of the sample. Patients with a history of autoimmune disease or receiving systemic immunosuppression were excluded from the trial. Peripheral blood for TCR sequencing was drawn from every dose cohort at baseline, at cycle 4 day 1 and at cycle 7 day 1. The samples were drawn from a first-in-human, open-label, multicenter phase I dose-escalation trial of ivuxolimab. The trial enrolled adults with locally advanced or metastatic head and neck squamous cell, hepatocellular, melanoma or renal cell carcinoma. Before TCR sequencing, CD4+ T cells and CD8+ T cells were sorted from peripheral blood as separate populations.

The receptor was isolated from an adult with an advanced solid tumor such as melanoma, head and neck, liver or kidney cancer. The specimen comprised CD4+ or CD8+ T cells sorted from blood, sampled in a trial of the OX40 agonist ivuxolimab. This receptor chain uses TRBV5-1 and TRBJ2-5; the D gene is perhaps TRBD1, on 6 matching bases. CDR3 reads: CASSPGQSQETQYF. In nucleotides, the sequence is TGCGCCAGCAGCCCAGGACAGAGCCAAGAGACCCAGTACTTC.